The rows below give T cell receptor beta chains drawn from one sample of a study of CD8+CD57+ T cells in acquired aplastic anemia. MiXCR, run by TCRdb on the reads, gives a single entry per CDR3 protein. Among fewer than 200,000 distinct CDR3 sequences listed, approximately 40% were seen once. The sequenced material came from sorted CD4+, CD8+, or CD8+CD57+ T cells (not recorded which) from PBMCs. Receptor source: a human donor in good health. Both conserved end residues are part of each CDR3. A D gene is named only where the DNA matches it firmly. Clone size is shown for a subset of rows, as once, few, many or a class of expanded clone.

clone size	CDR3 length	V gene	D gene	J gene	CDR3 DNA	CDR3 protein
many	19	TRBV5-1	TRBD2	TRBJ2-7	TGCGCCAGCAGCTTTCCGCCTAGCGGGAGCCGGGGGAGCTCCTACGAGCAGTACTTC	CASSFPPSGSRGSSYEQYF
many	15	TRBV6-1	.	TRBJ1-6	TGTGCCAGCAATCCACAGGGCTCCTATAATTCACCCCTCCACTTT	CASNPQGSYNSPLHF
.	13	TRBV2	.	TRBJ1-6	TGTGCCAGCAGCGTAGAATGGAAGGGACCCCTCCACTTT	CASSVEWKGPLHF
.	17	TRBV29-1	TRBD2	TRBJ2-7	TGCAGCGTTGAAGGGGCTAGCGGGGCGTTAAACTCTTACGAGCAGTACTTC	CSVEGASGALNSYEQYF
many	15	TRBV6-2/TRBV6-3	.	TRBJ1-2	TGTGCCAGCAGTCAAGCCGAGGGCAGGATCTATGGCTACACCTTC	CASSQAEGRIYGYTF
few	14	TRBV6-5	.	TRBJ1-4	TGTGCCAGCAGTCCGCATCTTGCTAATGAAAAACTGTTTTTT	CASSPHLANEKLFF
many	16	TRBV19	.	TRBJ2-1	TGTGCCAGTAGTACGTTATTCGCGGGCGCCTACAATGAGCAGTTCTTC	CASSTLFAGAYNEQFF
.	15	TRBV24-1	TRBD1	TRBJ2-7	TGTGCCACCAGTGGCCCCGGGACAGGGGACGACGAGCAGTACTTC	CATSGPGTGDDEQYF
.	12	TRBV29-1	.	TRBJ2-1	TGCAGCGTGACCCTCTTGGAGAATGAGCAGTTCTTC	CSVTLLENEQFF
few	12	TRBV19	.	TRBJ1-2	TGTGCCAGTACCGGGACACCCTATGGCTACACCTTC	CASTGTPYGYTF
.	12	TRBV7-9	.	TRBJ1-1	TGTGCCAGCATAGGGGGTTCCACTGAAGCTTTCTTT	CASIGGSTEAFF
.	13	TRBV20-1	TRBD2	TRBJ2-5	TGCAGTGCTACATGGACTAGCGGAGAGACCCAGTACTTC	CSATWTSGETQYF
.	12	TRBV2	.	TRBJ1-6	TGTGCCAGCAGAACAGGGAGTAGGCCCCTCCACTTT	CASRTGSRPLHF
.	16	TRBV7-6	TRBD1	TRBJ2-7	TGTGCCAGCAGCTTAGCGACAGGGTACAGCTCCTACGAGCAGTACTTC	CASSLATGYSSYEQYF
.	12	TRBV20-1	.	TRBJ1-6	TGCAGTGCTAGAGGGATCGCTTCACCCCTCCACTTT	CSARGIASPLHF
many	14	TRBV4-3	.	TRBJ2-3	TGCGCCAGCAGCCAAGGGCGGGACGGAGATACGCAGTATTTT	CASSQGRDGDTQYF
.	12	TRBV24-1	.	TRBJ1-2	TGTGCCACCAGGCAAGCTAACTATGGCTACACCTTC	CATRQANYGYTF
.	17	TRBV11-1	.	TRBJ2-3	TGTGCCAGCAGCTTATACGATCTCCAGGGTACGACAGATGCGCAGTATTTT	CASSLYDLQGTTDAQYF
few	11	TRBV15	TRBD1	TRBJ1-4	TGTGCCACCAGCAGGGGACAGGGACTGTTTTTT	CATSRGQGLFF